The 19 T cell receptor beta chains below all came from one sample that was sequenced in a study of siplizumab effects on memory and regulatory T cells. TCRdb's table, derived via immunoSEQ multiplex PCR, lists solely in-frame clones and lacks some. Of 87,000 or so clones listed, 85% to 90% were seen once; the top ten hold roughly 14%. Sequenced sample: CD4+ T cells sorted from blood. The receptors derive from a human donor in good health.

V gene TRBV7-2 combines with J gene TRBJ1-4, with D uncertain. The germline V gene has CDR1 SGHTA and CDR2 FQGNSA. V was pared by 6 bases and J by 4 bases, with 15 bases between. The CDR3 is 15 residues long. The DNA of the CDR3 is TGTGCCAGCAGTAAAGACGGAGGTAGTAATGAAAAACTGTTTTTT. It translates to CASSKDGGSNEKLFF.

V and J are TRBV27 and TRBJ2-1; 12 bases are shared with TRBD2. CDR1 is MNHEY, CDR2 SMNVEV, per germline (reference sequence). The CDR3 contains 16 residues. After removal of 6 bases from V and 6 bases from J, the junction contained 9 bases not matched to a gene. CDR3 bases: TGTGCCAGCAGGGGACTAGCGGGCAAATACGTCAATGAGCAGTTCTTC. It is translated as CASRGLAGKYVNEQFF.

The chain recombines TRBV9 with TRBJ2-3; D is undetermined. The CDR3 consists of 15 residues. The germline V gene has CDR1 SGDLS and CDR2 YYNGEE. Trimming stripped 0 bases from V and 7 bases from J, with 15 bases between. The CDR3 DNA follows: TGTGCCAGCAGCGTAGACCTCACGACAAGGAATACGCAGTATTTT. Its protein product is CASSVDLTTRNTQYF.

This clone was picked up one time. The genes are TRBV13 and TRBJ1-5, with 8 bases fitting TRBD1. The CDR3 is 16 residues long. Unmatched junction bases numbered 6, after V lost 5 bases and J lost 0 bases. In germline, CDR1 is PRHDT, CDR2 FYEKMQ (reference sequence). The CDR3 protein is CASSIQGAGSNQPQHF. CDR3 nucleotides: TGTGCCAGCAGCATCCAGGGGGCGGGTAGCAATCAGCCCCAGCATTTT.

CDR3 residues: CASSPDRGQDKNIQYF. CDR3 DNA sequence: TGTGCCAGCAGCCCGGACAGGGGGCAAGACAAAAACATTCAGTACTTC. The chain is built from TRBV4-2 and TRBJ2-4; 11 bases are a match to TRBD1. V lost 4 bases to trimming and J lost 3 bases; unmatched junction nucleotides: 5. The germline CDR1 and CDR2 sequences are LGHNA and YNFKEQ. The CDR3 extends over 16 amino acids.

The V and J genes are TRBV30 and TRBJ1-6; D gene uncertain. V dropped 2 bases and J dropped 0 bases, with 8 bases sitting between them. CDR1 is GTSNPN, CDR2 SVGIG, per germline (reference sequence). This CDR3 is built from 15 residues. The CDR3 spells CAWSTRSSYNSPLHF. The CDR3 nucleotides are TGTGCCTGGAGTACGAGGAGCTCCTATAATTCACCCCTCCACTTT.

The gene calls are TRBV5-1 and TRBJ1-2; D unresolved. Germline values: CDR1 SGHRS, CDR2 YFSETQ. V was pared by 0 bases and J by 0 bases, with 6 bases between. The CDR3 has 14 residues. The CDR3 bases are TGCGCCAGCAGCTTGGACAGAACTAACTATGGCTACACCTTC. This gives the protein CASSLDRTNYGYTF.

Written as DNA, the CDR3 is TGTGCCAGCACTATGGGACAGGGATTCGGCAATGAGCAGTTCTTC. It codes for CASTMGQGFGNEQFF. This chain joins TRBV6-1 and TRBJ2-1; 9 bases are shared with TRBD1. The germline gives CDR1 MNHNS, CDR2 SASEGT. The junction had 10 bases not matched to a gene; V was cut back by 7 bases and J by 6 bases. The CDR3 covers 15 residues.

This clone turned up a few times. The chain is built from TRBV7-9 and TRBJ1-2, with 9 bases aligning to TRBD1. Germline V lookup: CDR1 SEHNR, CDR2 FQNEAQ (reference sequence). Germline trimming cut 5 bases from V and 4 bases from J; bases unmatched to any gene: 5. The CDR3 extends over 14 amino acids. The CDR3 loop is CASSRGQGLYGYTF. DNA for the CDR3: TGTGCCAGCAGCCGGGGACAGGGACTCTATGGCTACACCTTC.

The chain links TRBV9 to TRBJ1-2; tentative D call: TRBD1 (6 bases). Germline V gene lookup returns CDR1 SGDLS and CDR2 YYNGEE. V was pared by 0 bases and J by 4 bases, with 16 bases between. This CDR3 has 16 amino acids. Here the CDR3 reads CASSVATRGRRYGYTF. CDR3 in DNA: TGTGCCAGCAGCGTAGCTACACGGGGGCGACGCTATGGCTACACCTTC.

The chain couples TRBV5-1 to TRBJ2-3; D unclear. Trimming shortened V by 2 bases and J by 0 bases, and 7 bases separated the two germline ends. CDR3 length: 14 amino acids. Germline loops: CDR1 SGHRS, CDR2 YFSETQ. This CDR3 reads CASSLRTSTDTQYF. CDR3 nucleotide sequence: TGCGCCAGCAGCTTAAGAACTAGCACAGATACGCAGTATTTT.

The V and J genes are TRBV7-2 and TRBJ1-2; no firm D call. CDR3 size: 14 residues. CDR1 SGHTA and CDR2 FQGNSA come from the germline V gene. V gave up 1 base and J gave up 4 bases, with 10 bases separating them. This CDR3 is CASSLVAGSYGYTF. Written as DNA, the CDR3 is TGTGCCAGCAGCTTAGTTGCAGGAAGCTATGGCTACACCTTC.

V is TRBV5-1 and J is TRBJ2-1; the D gene is possibly TRBD2 (6 bases). Trimming shortened V by 0 bases and J by 0 bases, and 19 bases separated the two germline ends. In germline, CDR1 is SGHRS, CDR2 YFSETQ. CDR3 length: 19 amino acids. The CDR3 reads CASSLAPTRVGGSYNEQFF. Here the CDR3 DNA reads TGCGCCAGCAGCTTGGCCCCGACCAGAGTGGGAGGCTCCTACAATGAGCAGTTCTTC.

This chain links TRBV28 with TRBJ2-3, with 9 bases fitting TRBD1. The CDR3 has 14 amino acids. CDR1 is MDHEN and CDR2 is SYDVKM in the germline V gene. J lost 3 bases, V lost 8 bases, and 6 bases had no gene match. CDR3 sequence: CASGTGGATDTQYF. The CDR3 DNA follows: TGTGCCAGCGGTACAGGGGGCGCGACAGATACGCAGTATTTT.

This clone appeared a single time. CDR3 loop: CASSPEGTAYGYTF. The CDR3 DNA reads as TGTGCCAGCTCACCCGAAGGGACAGCCTATGGCTACACCTTC. The rearrangement uses TRBV18 and TRBJ1-2; 7 bases are a match to TRBD1. Germline CDR1 reads KGHSH; CDR2 reads LQKENI. CDR3 length: 14 residues. After removal of 3 bases from V and 4 bases from J, the junction contained 5 bases not matched to a gene.

The V call is TRBV28, the J call TRBJ2-5; D possibly corresponds to TRBD1 (5 bases). V was shortened by 8 bases and J by 5 bases, with 12 bases between the two germline ends. This CDR3 is built from 12 residues. Germline V gene lookup returns CDR1 MDHEN and CDR2 SYDVKM. The CDR3 loop reads CASGGADETQYF. CDR3 nucleotide sequence: TGTGCCAGCGGTGGGGCGGATGAGACCCAGTACTTC. Based on the CDR3 plus reference TRBV28 and TRBJ2-5, the full variable domain is DVKVTQSSRYLVKRTGEKVFLECVQDMDHENMFWYRQDPGLGLRLIYFSYDVKMKEKGDIPEGYSVSREKKERFSLILESASTNQTSMYLCASGGADETQYFGPGTRLLVL.

The J gene is TRBJ2-4, the V gene TRBV4-1; D might be TRBD1 (5 bases). Deletions cut 0 bases from V and 1 base from J, with 16 bases between. The CDR3 covers 18 residues. From germline, CDR1 is MGHRA and CDR2 YSYEKL. The DNA for the CDR3 is TGCGCCAGCAGCCAAGATCTGGGAAGATCAGGGGCCAAAAACATTCAGTACTTC. It encodes CASSQDLGRSGAKNIQYF.

J is TRBJ2-7 and V is TRBV5-8, with a tentative D call TRBD1 (5 bases). The CDR3 loop spans 16 amino acids. The germline CDR1 and CDR2 sequences are SGHTS and YDEGEE. The germline V and J ends were trimmed by 1 base and 1 base, with 15 bases remaining between them. CDR3 amino acids: CASSLQAGPNSYEQYF. The CDR3 DNA is TGTGCCAGCAGCTTGCAGGCAGGGCCGAATTCCTACGAGCAGTACTTC.

The table lists this clone with a few counts. This sequence joins TRBV19 and TRBJ1-5; D is unresolved. Germline assignment: CDR1 LNHDA and CDR2 SQIVND (reference sequence). The CDR3 runs to 14 residues. V gave up 0 bases and J gave up 1 base, with 4 bases separating them. The CDR3, as DNA: TGTGCCAGTAGTATAGATCACAGCAATCAGCCCCAGCATTTT. It codes for CASSIDHSNQPQHF.